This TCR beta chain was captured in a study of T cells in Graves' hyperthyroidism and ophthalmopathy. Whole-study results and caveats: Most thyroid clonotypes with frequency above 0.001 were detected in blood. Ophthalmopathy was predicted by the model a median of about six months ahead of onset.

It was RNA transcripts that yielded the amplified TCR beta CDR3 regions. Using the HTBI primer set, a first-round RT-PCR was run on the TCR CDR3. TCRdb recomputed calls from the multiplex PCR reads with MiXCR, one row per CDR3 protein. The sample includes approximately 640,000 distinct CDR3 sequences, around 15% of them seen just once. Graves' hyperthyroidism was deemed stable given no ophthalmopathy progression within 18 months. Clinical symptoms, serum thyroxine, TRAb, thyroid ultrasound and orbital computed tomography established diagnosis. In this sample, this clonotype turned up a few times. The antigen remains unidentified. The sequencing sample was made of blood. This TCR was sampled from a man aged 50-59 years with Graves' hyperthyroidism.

CDR3 DNA: TGTGCCAGCAGCCCCCGGGACCTAGAGCAGTTCTTC. It yields the protein CASSPRDLEQFF. The chain links TRBV3-1 to TRBJ2-1; D may match TRBD1 or TRBD2 (5 bases each). V shed 4 bases and J shed 10 bases, with 11 bases lying between them. The CDR3 has 12 residues. CDR1 is LGHDT and CDR2 is YNNKEL in the germline V gene (reference sequence).